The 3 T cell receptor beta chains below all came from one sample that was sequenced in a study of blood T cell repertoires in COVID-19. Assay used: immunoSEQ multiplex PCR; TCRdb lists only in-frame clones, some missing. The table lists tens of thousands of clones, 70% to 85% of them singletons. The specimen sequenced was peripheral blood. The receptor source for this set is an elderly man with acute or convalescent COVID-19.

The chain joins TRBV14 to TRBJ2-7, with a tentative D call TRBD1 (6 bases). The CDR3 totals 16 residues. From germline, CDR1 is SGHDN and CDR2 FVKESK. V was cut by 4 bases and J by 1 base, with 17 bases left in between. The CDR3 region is CASSPLTGPLSYEQYF. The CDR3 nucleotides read TGTGCCAGCAGCCCCCTTACAGGGCCCTTATCCTACGAGCAGTACTTC.

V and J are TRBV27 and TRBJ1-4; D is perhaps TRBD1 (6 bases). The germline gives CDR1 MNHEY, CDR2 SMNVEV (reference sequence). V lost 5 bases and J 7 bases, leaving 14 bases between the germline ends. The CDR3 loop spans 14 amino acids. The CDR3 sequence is CASSKQGYGEKLFF. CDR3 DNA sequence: TGTGCCAGCAGTAAACAGGGCTACGGTGAAAAACTGTTTTTT.

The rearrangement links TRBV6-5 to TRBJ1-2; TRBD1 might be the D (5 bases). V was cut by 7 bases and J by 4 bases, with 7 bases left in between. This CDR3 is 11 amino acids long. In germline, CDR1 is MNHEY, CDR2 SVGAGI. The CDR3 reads CASKGLYGYTF. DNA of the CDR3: TGTGCCAGCAAGGGGCTCTATGGCTACACCTTC.